This T cell receptor (beta chain) was recorded in a study of blood T cell repertoires in COVID-19. Study as a whole: Acute and convalescent COVID-19 specimens originated in the United States, Italy and Spain.

The protocol was immunoSEQ multiplex PCR, while the TCRdb copy is restricted to in-frame clones and leaves out a portion. The profile shows about 130,000 clones, approximately 89% of them singletons. Germline CDR1 and CDR2: SEHNR and FQNEAQ (reference sequence). Trimming left V 7 bases short and J 6 bases short, with 18 bases between. This CDR3 spans 14 amino acids. This clone was seen ten or more times. Sequencing was carried out using peripheral blood. The chain employs TRBV7-9 and TRBJ1-1; possibly TRBD1 for D (6 bases). The sequence was collected from a woman aged 55-70 years with acute or convalescent COVID-19. The CDR3 DNA is TGTGCCAGCAAGTCCCCGACAGGAAGGGCTGAAGCTTTCTTT. Its protein is CASKSPTGRAEAFF.